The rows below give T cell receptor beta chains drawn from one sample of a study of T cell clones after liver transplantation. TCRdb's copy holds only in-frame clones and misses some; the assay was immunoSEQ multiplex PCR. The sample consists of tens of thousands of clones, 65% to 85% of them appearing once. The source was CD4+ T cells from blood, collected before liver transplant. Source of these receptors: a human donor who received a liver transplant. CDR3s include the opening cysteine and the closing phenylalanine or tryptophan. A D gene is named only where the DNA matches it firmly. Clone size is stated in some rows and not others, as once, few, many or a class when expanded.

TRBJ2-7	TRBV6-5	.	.	TGTGCCAGCAGTTCAACGACGACCCTTTCCTACGAGCAGTACTTC	CASSSTTTLSYEQYF
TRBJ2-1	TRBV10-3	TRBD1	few	TGTGCCATCAAAAGCCGGACAGGGGTACAGGCTGAGCAGTTCTTC	CAIKSRTGVQAEQFF
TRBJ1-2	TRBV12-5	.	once	TGTGCTAGTGGTTTCGGAGGGGTTAATGGCTACACCTTC	CASGFGGVNGYTF
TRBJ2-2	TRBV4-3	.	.	TGCGCCAGCAGCCAAAACTCGGCTAGGGAGCTGTTTTTT	CASSQNSARELFF
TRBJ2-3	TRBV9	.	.	TGTGCCAGCAGCGTCTCGGACACCTACACAGATACGCAGTATTTT	CASSVSDTYTDTQYF
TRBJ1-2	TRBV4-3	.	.	TGCGCCAGCAGCCAAGGGCTCTATGTGACGGACTATGGCTACACCTTC	CASSQGLYVTDYGYTF
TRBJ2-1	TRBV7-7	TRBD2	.	TGTGCTAGCAGCTTAGGGCTAGCGGGGATCAATGAGCAGTTCTTC	CASSLGLAGINEQFF
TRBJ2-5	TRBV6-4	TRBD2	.	TGTGCCAGCAGTGACGTAGCGGGGGGGCGCCAGTACTTC	CASSDVAGGRQYF
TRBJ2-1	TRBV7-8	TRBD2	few	TGTGCCAGCAGCTTAGCGGTGGGGACTAGCCCTTCGGATGAGCAGTTCTTC	CASSLAVGTSPSDEQFF
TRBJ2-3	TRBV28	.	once	TGTGCCAGCAGCCCCCAGGGTGGGGGGCATGCAGATACGCAGTATTTT	CASSPQGGGHADTQYF
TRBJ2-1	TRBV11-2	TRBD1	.	TGTGCCAGCAGCCGAACAGGGGGATCCTACAATGAGCAGTTCTTC	CASSRTGGSYNEQFF
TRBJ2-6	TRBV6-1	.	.	TGTGCCAGCAGTGATTCTCTGCTCGTCGCAAGCTCTGGGGCCAACGTCCTGACTTTC	CASSDSLLVASSGANVLTF
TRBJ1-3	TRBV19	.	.	TGTGCCAGTACTCGCGACAGCTACACCATATATTTT	CASTRDSYTIYF
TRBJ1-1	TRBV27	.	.	TGTGCCAGCATGTCGATTGGGTACACTGAAGCTTTCTTT	CASMSIGYTEAFF
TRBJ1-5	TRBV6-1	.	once	.	CASSTSWGQPQHF
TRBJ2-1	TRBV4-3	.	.	TGCGCCAGCAGCCGTACCGGGACTTTTTACAATGAGCAGTTCTTC	CASSRTGTFYNEQFF
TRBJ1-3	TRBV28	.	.	TGTGCCAGCGGATCTGGGGGACTATTTAGAAACACCATATATTTT	CASGSGGLFRNTIYF
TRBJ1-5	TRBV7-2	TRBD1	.	TGTGCCAGCAGTCGGACAGGGTTACAGCCCCAGCATTTT	CASSRTGLQPQHF
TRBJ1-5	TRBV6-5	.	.	TGTGCCAGTAGGACAGCGAGCAATCAGCCCCAGCATTTT	CASRTASNQPQHF
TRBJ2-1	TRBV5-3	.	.	TGTGCCAGAATCCAGCGGATGTACAATGAGCAGTTCTTC	CARIQRMYNEQFF
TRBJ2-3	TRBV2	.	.	TGTGCCAGCAGCGGACCTAGCACAGATACGCAGTATTTT	CASSGPSTDTQYF
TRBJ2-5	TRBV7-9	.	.	TGTGCCAGCAGCCGCGCCCAGGGTTACCAAGAGACCCAGTACTTC	CASSRAQGYQETQYF
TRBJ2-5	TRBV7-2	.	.	TGTGCCAGCAGCTCACATTTGGGACTCACAGAAGAGACCCAGTACTTC	CASSSHLGLTEETQYF
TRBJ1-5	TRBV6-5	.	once	TGTGCCAGCAGTCCTTACATGGGGGGTGGTCAGCCCCAGCATTTT	CASSPYMGGGQPQHF
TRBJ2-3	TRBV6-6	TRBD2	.	TGTGCCAGCAACTCCTACGGGACTACTACAGATACGCAGTATTTT	CASNSYGTTTDTQYF
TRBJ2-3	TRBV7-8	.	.	TGTGCCAGCAGCTTTTCCACAGATACGCAGTATTTT	CASSFSTDTQYF
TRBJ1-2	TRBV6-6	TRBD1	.	TGTGCCAGCAGTTTCACAGGGGCTGGGGGCTACACCTTC	CASSFTGAGGYTF
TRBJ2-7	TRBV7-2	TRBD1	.	TGTGCCAGCAGGGAAGGGACAGCCCAGGGGGAGCAGTACTTC	CASREGTAQGEQYF
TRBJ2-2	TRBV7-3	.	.	TGTGCCAGTTCCCTTGGGGGAGGTGCCGGGGAGCTGTTTTTT	CASSLGGGAGELFF
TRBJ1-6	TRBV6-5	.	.	TGTGCCAGCAGTCGGAATACAGGACTTAATTCACCCCTCCACTTT	CASSRNTGLNSPLHF
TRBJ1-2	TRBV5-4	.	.	TGTGCCAGCAGCCCCTGGGGGGGCACACTCTATGGCTACACCTTC	CASSPWGGTLYGYTF
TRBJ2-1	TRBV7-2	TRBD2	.	TGTGCCAGCAGCCGAGCGGGAGTAATCAATGAGCAGTTCTTC	CASSRAGVINEQFF
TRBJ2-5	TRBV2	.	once	TGTGCCAGCAGGCCTGACAGTCTCCAAGAGACCCAGTACTTC	CASRPDSLQETQYF
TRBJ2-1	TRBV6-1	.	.	TGTGCCAGTGGGACCAATACCTACAATGAGCAGTTCTTC	CASGTNTYNEQFF
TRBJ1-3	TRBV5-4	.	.	TGTGCCAGCAGCTTGAGAGGAAATCGAGGGGGGCCTGGAAACACCATATATTTT	CASSLRGNRGGPGNTIYF
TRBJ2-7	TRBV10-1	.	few	TGCGCCAGGAAGGAACGCTACGAGCAGTACTTC	CARKERYEQYF
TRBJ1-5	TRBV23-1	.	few	TGCGCCAGCAAGGCGGGCCGTCGGCCCCAGCATTTT	CASKAGRRPQHF
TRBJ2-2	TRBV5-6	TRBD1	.	TGTGCCAGCAGCCCCAAGCCCCAGACAGGGCGATTTTTTGCCGGGGAGCTGTTTTTT	CASSPKPQTGRFFAGELFF
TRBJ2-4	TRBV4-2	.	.	TGTGCCAGCAGCCCGGAGGTCACCATAGCCAAAAACATTCAGTACTTC	CASSPEVTIAKNIQYF
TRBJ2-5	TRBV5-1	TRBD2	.	TGCGCCAGCAGCCGAAAGCGGGGAGAGACCCAGTACTTC	CASSRKRGETQYF
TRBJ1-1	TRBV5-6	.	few	TGTGCCAGCAGCCGAGCTGCGGGGGTGGTGGGCACTGAAGCTTTCTTT	CASSRAAGVVGTEAFF
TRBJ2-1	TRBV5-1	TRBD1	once	TGCGCCAGCAGCTCGGAACCGGGACAGGGCTACAATGAGCAGTTCTTC	CASSSEPGQGYNEQFF
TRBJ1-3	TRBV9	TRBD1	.	TGTGCCAGCAGCGAGCAGGGGGCTGGAAACACCATATATTTT	CASSEQGAGNTIYF
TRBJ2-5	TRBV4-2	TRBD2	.	TGTGCCAGCAGCCAAGGTATCGCGGGAGGGGAAGAGACCCAGTACTTC	CASSQGIAGGEETQYF
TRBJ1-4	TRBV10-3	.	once	TGTGCCATCAGTGAGGGGCAACCGAATGAAAAACTGTTTTTT	CAISEGQPNEKLFF
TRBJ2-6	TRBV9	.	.	TGTGCCAGCAGCGGACGAGTAAGGGGAGGAGGGGCCAACGTCCTGACTTTC	CASSGRVRGGGANVLTF
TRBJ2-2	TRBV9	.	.	TGTGCCAGCAGCACCGGATTCACCGGGGAGCTGTTTTTT	CASSTGFTGELFF
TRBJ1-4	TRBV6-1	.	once	TGTGCCAGCAGGGACCCGGGAAAAGAAAAACTGTTTTTT	CASRDPGKEKLFF
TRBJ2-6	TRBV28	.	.	TGTGCCAGCAGCCAATTCCTCCTGGCTGGGGCCAACGTCCTGACTTTC	CASSQFLLAGANVLTF
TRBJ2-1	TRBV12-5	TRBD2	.	TGTGCTAGTGGTTTGACACTAGCGGGAGGGACCGGTGAGCAGTTCTTC	CASGLTLAGGTGEQFF
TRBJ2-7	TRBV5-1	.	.	TGCGCCAGCAGCTTGGACCGGTCCTACGAGCAGTACTTC	CASSLDRSYEQYF
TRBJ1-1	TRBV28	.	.	TGTGCCAGCAGTTCGGGGATGAGAACTGAAGCTTTCTTT	CASSSGMRTEAFF
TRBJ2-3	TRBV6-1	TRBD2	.	TGTGCCAGCAGTGAAGCGCTTGGGCTAGCGGGAGGCACAGATACGCAGTATTTT	CASSEALGLAGGTDTQYF
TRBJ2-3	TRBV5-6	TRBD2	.	TGTGCCAGCAGCTTGGGACTAGCGGGGAACACAGATACGCAGTATTTT	CASSLGLAGNTDTQYF
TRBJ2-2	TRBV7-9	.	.	TGTGCCAGCAGCTCCTTAGGGGGCGGGGCCGGGGAGCTGTTTTTT	CASSSLGGGAGELFF
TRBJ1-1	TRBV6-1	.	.	TGTGCCAGCAGTGCGACAGTGATGAACACTGAAGCTTTCTTT	CASSATVMNTEAFF
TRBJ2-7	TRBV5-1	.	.	TGCGCCAGCAGCTTCCGTACCGCCTACGAGCAGTACTTC	CASSFRTAYEQYF
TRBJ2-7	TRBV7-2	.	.	TGTGCCAGCAGCTTATACTACGAGCAGTACTTC	CASSLYYEQYF
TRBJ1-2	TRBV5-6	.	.	TGTGCCAGCAGCTTGGCCCTCCCAGAGGGGGATGGCTACACCTTC	CASSLALPEGDGYTF